The source of this TCR beta chain is a study of cytomegalovirus exposure and HLA in healthy donors. As for the study in general: An early data release held around 80 million unique TCRs from HLA-typed donors.

Study results and caveats: In a later analysis, common viral pathogens appeared linked to several of the most significant clusters.

The CDR3 has 16 residues. Germline assignment: CDR1 LNHDA and CDR2 SQIVND (reference sequence). Trimming stripped 8 bases from V and 1 base from J, with 18 bases between. About this clone: The antigen is not known.

The PCR employed 60 Vbeta primers together with 13 Jbeta primers. TCRdb's copy holds only in-frame clones and misses some; the assay was immunoSEQ multiplex PCR. The sample has fewer than 250,000 clones, roughly 80% seen once. The J gene is TRBJ1-5, the V gene TRBV19; a weak D match, TRBD1 (6 bases). The source is a man aged 30 to 45 in good health and CMV-seronegative. Source material: PBMCs. CDR3 bases: TGTGCCAGTTTAAACAGGGAACGTGGGAGCAATCAGCCCCAGCATTTT. It codes for CASLNRERGSNQPQHF.